This TCR beta chain was recovered during a study of CD8 T cells in ankylosing spondylitis. This clonotype was picked up a small number of times. Its antigen is unidentified. The CDR3 totals 16 residues. From germline, CDR1 is LGHNA and CDR2 YSLEER. Unmatched junction bases numbered 6, after V lost 1 base and J lost 2 bases. Overall study results and limits: A motif in TCR beta, a set of roughly eight highly homologous variants, appeared characteristic of ankylosing spondylitis blood.

One entry per CDR3 protein, called by TCRdb with MiXCR from the 5' RACE reads. The table has 750,000 to 850,000 distinct CDR3 sequences, 10% to 15% seen once; the top ten hold 0.51%. The receptor was isolated from a male donor with ankylosing spondylitis. V is TRBV4-3 and J is TRBJ2-3, with 7 positions matching TRBD2. Sequenced material: blood, either unsorted or a sorted T cell fraction (not recorded which). In DNA, the CDR3 is TGCGCCAGCAGCCAAGCTTCTAGCGGACCCACAGATACGCAGTATTTT. It yields the protein CASSQASSGPTDTQYF.